A selection of T cell receptor beta chains follows, all from one sample in a study of metastatic and nonmetastatic thyroid tumors. Using MiXCR, TCRdb reanalyzed the PCR reads. The sample yields about 15,000 clones, about 25% seen once. The sequencing input was blood. Receptors were obtained from a male donor with papillary thyroid cancer or a benign thyroid nodule (not recorded which). Some clones in this sample may be carry-over from other donors' samples. Both conserved end residues are part of each CDR3. Each record gives: J gene, D gene, V gene, clone size, CDR3 DNA, CDR3 protein. D genes are given only for firm matches. Rows may omit the clone size; those that give it use once, few, many or a size class.

j_gene: TRBJ2-3; d_gene: -; v_gene: TRBV3-2; abundance: many; CDR3nt: TGTGCCAGCAGCCACACCGGGACTAGCGGGACGTTGAGCACAGATACGCAGTATTTT; CDR3aa: CASSHTGTSGTLSTDTQYF
j_gene: TRBJ1-4; d_gene: -; v_gene: TRBV7-9; abundance: many; CDR3nt: TGTGCCAGCAGCTTAGCGGGCAGTACTGAAAAACTGTTTTTT; CDR3aa: CASSLAGSTEKLFF
j_gene: TRBJ2-7; d_gene: TRBD2; v_gene: TRBV20-1; abundance: large; CDR3nt: TGCAGTGCTAGAGCGGCGGGAGTAAGGGAAGAGCAGTACTTC; CDR3aa: CSARAAGVREEQYF
j_gene: TRBJ2-2; d_gene: TRBD1; v_gene: TRBV5-5; abundance: many; CDR3nt: TGTGCCAGCAGCCCCGACGGGACAGTCAGCACCGGGGAGCTGTTTTTT; CDR3aa: CASSPDGTVSTGELFF
j_gene: TRBJ1-3; d_gene: -; v_gene: TRBV11-2; abundance: medium-sized; CDR3nt: TGTGCCAGCAGCTACCCAGGAAACACCATATATTTT; CDR3aa: CASSYPGNTIYF
j_gene: TRBJ2-7; d_gene: -; v_gene: TRBV5-1; abundance: once; CDR3nt: TGCGCCAGCAGCTTAGGGACAACTTCCTACGAGCAGTACTTC; CDR3aa: CASSLGTTSYEQYF
j_gene: TRBJ2-7; d_gene: -; v_gene: TRBV20-1; abundance: medium-sized; CDR3nt: TGCAGTGCTCAAAGTGGGGCGACCTCCTACGAGCAGTACTTC; CDR3aa: CSAQSGATSYEQYF
j_gene: TRBJ1-6; d_gene: -; v_gene: TRBV20-1; abundance: medium-sized; CDR3nt: TGCAGTGCTAGACAGGGAAATAGCAATTCACCCCTCCACTTT; CDR3aa: CSARQGNSNSPLHF
j_gene: TRBJ1-2; d_gene: -; v_gene: TRBV20-1; abundance: medium-sized; CDR3nt: TGCAGTGCTTATACAGAAGCTAACTATGGCTACACCTTC; CDR3aa: CSAYTEANYGYTF
j_gene: TRBJ2-5; d_gene: -; v_gene: TRBV10-2; abundance: many; CDR3nt: TGCGCCAGCAGATTAGCGGGAAGGGGGCTCGAGACCCAGTACTTC; CDR3aa: CASRLAGRGLETQYF
j_gene: TRBJ2-7; d_gene: -; v_gene: TRBV5-1; abundance: -; CDR3nt: TGCGCCAGCAGCCCCCGAGGGACCTTCGGCAACGAGCAGTACTTC; CDR3aa: CASSPRGTFGNEQYF
j_gene: TRBJ2-7; d_gene: -; v_gene: TRBV20-1; abundance: once; CDR3nt: TGCAGTGCTAGAGATCTCGTTGTCGAGCAGTACTTC; CDR3aa: CSARDLVVEQYF
j_gene: TRBJ2-1; d_gene: -; v_gene: TRBV12-3/TRBV12-4; abundance: few; CDR3nt: TGTGCCAGCAGTTTAGGCAATGAGCAGTTCTTC; CDR3aa: CASSLGNEQFF
j_gene: TRBJ1-1; d_gene: -; v_gene: TRBV20-1; abundance: -; CDR3nt: TGCAGTGCGCCGGACCTTAAGAACACTGAAGCTTTCTTT; CDR3aa: CSAPDLKNTEAFF
j_gene: TRBJ1-1; d_gene: -; v_gene: TRBV2; abundance: -; CDR3nt: TGTGCCAGCAACGTCGAAAGACAGGCAGAAGCTTTCTTT; CDR3aa: CASNVERQAEAFF
j_gene: TRBJ2-1; d_gene: -; v_gene: TRBV19; abundance: medium-sized; CDR3nt: TGTGCCAGTAGTCCCTCCGGAGTGGACTACAATGAGCAGTTCTTC; CDR3aa: CASSPSGVDYNEQFF
j_gene: TRBJ1-5; d_gene: -; v_gene: TRBV10-3; abundance: many; CDR3nt: TGTGCCATCAGTGAGATGGGAGGGCACCGCGAGCCCCAGCATTTT; CDR3aa: CAISEMGGHREPQHF
j_gene: TRBJ1-2; d_gene: -; v_gene: TRBV28; abundance: medium-sized; CDR3nt: TGTGCCAGCAGTTTATCACCAGGGACTTATGGCTACACCTTC; CDR3aa: CASSLSPGTYGYTF
j_gene: TRBJ2-7; d_gene: -; v_gene: TRBV10-1; abundance: medium-sized; CDR3nt: TGCGCCAGCAGTGAGGACATTTCCTACGAGCAGTACTTC; CDR3aa: CASSEDISYEQYF
j_gene: TRBJ1-1; d_gene: -; v_gene: TRBV3-2; abundance: many; CDR3nt: TGTGCCAGCAGCCAACTGTTGGGGGGGCAAGGAGCTCACACTGAAGCTTTCTTT; CDR3aa: CASSQLLGGQGAHTEAFF
j_gene: TRBJ2-3; d_gene: TRBD2; v_gene: TRBV7-2; abundance: many; CDR3nt: TGTGCCAGCAGCTTCAGCTCGGCTAGCGGGAGCCCAGATACGCAGTATTTT; CDR3aa: CASSFSSASGSPDTQYF
j_gene: TRBJ2-7; d_gene: -; v_gene: TRBV6-1; abundance: many; CDR3nt: TGTGCCAGCAGTTTGGCAGGGGAGACCTACGAGCAGTACTTC; CDR3aa: CASSLAGETYEQYF
j_gene: TRBJ2-7; d_gene: -; v_gene: TRBV4-2; abundance: -; CDR3nt: TGTGCCAGCAGCCAGGGTATTACTAGCTCCTACGAGCAGTACTTC; CDR3aa: CASSQGITSSYEQYF
j_gene: TRBJ2-7; d_gene: TRBD2; v_gene: TRBV7-3; abundance: once; CDR3nt: TGTGCCAGCAGCTTAGGCGGGAGCCTCTCCTACGAGCAGTACTTC; CDR3aa: CASSLGGSLSYEQYF
j_gene: TRBJ2-5; d_gene: TRBD2; v_gene: TRBV20-1; abundance: -; CDR3nt: TGCAGTGCTAGAGTAGGGGCGGGAGAAGAGACCCAGTACTTC; CDR3aa: CSARVGAGEETQYF
j_gene: TRBJ2-7; d_gene: TRBD2; v_gene: TRBV7-8; abundance: -; CDR3nt: TGTGCCAGCAGGTCTCTAGCGGGAGGGAGAAGGTACGAGCAGTACTTC; CDR3aa: CASRSLAGGRRYEQYF
j_gene: TRBJ1-4; d_gene: -; v_gene: TRBV12-3/TRBV12-4; abundance: -; CDR3nt: TGTGCCAGCAGTTTATATAGGGGGGGAGACATCGGTGAAAAACTGTTTTTT; CDR3aa: CASSLYRGGDIGEKLFF